This TCR beta chain was recovered during a study of blood T cell repertoires in COVID-19. The table came from immunoSEQ multiplex PCR; TCRdb's copy has only in-frame clones and leaves some out. The data show 300,000 to 350,000 clones, with 87% seen just once and more than 0.8% held by the top ten. V lost 3 bases to trimming and J lost 0 bases, with 9 bases between them. Germline CDR1 and CDR2: MDHEN and SYDVKM. This CDR3 contains 15 residues. The sample was PBMCs or T cells enriched from blood (not recorded which). This TCR was recovered from a young woman who had recovered from COVID-19. The rearrangement uses TRBV28 and TRBJ1-3; D possibly corresponds to TRBD1 (5 bases). This chain's CDR3 is CASSFWGDSGNTIYF. In DNA, the CDR3 is TGTGCCAGCAGTTTCTGGGGGGACTCTGGAAACACCATATATTTT.